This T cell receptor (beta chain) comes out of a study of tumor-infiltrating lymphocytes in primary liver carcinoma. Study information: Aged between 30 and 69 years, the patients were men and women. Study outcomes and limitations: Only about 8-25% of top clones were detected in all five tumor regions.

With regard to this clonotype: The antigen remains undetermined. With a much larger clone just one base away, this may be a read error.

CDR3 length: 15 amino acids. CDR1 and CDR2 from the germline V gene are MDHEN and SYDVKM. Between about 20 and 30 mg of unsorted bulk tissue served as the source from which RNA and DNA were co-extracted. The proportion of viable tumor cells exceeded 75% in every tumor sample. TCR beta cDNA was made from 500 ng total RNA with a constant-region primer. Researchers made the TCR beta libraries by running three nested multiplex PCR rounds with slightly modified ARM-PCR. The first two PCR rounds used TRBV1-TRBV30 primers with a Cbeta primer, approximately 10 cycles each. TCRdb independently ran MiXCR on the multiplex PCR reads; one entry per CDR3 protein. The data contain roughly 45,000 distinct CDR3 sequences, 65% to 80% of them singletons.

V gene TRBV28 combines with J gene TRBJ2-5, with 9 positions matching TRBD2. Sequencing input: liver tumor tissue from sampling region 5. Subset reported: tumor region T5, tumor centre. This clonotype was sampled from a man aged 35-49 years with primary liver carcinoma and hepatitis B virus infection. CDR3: CASSLNWRGGEAQYF. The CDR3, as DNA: TGTGCCAGCAGTTTAAACTGGCGGGGGGGAGAGGCCCAGTACTTC.